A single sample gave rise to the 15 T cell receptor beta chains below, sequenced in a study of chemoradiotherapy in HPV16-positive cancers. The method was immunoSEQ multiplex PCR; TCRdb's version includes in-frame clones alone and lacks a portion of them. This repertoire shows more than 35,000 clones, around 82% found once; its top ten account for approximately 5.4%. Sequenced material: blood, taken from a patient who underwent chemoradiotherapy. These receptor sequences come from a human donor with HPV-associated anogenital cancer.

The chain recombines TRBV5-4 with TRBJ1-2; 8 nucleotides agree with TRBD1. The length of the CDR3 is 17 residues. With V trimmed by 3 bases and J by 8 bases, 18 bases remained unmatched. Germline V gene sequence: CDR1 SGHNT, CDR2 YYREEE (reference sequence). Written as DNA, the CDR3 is TGTGCCAGCAGCTCTGGACAGGGCGGGAAGGATGGGAACGGCTACACCTTC. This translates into CASSSGQGGKDGNGYTF. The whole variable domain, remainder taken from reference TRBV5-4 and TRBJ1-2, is ETGVTQSPTHLIKTRGQQVTLRCSSQSGHNTVSWYQQALGQGPQFIFQYYREEENGRGNFPPRFSGLQFPNYSSELNVNALELDDSALYLCASSSGQGGKDGNGYTFGSGTRLTVV.

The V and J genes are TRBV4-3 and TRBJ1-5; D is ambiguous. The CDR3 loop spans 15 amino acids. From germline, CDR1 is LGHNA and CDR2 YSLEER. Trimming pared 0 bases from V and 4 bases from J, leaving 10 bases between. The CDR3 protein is CASSQDELPNQPQHF. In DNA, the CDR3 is TGCGCCAGCAGCCAAGATGAGCTTCCAAATCAGCCCCAGCATTTT.

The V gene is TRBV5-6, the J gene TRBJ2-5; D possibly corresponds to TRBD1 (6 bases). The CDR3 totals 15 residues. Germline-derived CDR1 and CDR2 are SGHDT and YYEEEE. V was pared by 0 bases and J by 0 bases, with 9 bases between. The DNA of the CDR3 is TGTGCCAGCAGCTTGGCAACAGGGAACCAAGAGACCCAGTACTTC. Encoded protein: CASSLATGNQETQYF. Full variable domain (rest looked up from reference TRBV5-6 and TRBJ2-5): DAGVTQSPTHLIKTRGQQVTLRCSPKSGHDTVSWYQQALGQGPQFIFQYYEEEERQRGNFPDRFSGHQFPNYSSELNVNALLLGDSALYLCASSLATGNQETQYFGPGTRLLVL.

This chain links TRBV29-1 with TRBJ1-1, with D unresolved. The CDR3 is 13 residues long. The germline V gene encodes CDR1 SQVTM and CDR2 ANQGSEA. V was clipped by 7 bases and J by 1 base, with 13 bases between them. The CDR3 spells CSATLMENTEAFF. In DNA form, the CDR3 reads TGCAGCGCCACGTTAATGGAGAACACTGAAGCTTTCTTT. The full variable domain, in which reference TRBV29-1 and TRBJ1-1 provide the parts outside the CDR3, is SAVISQKPSRDICQRGTSLTIQCQVDSQVTMMFWYRQQPGQSLTLIATANQGSEATYESGFVIDKFPISRPNLTFSTLTVSNMSPEDSSIYLCSATLMENTEAFFGQGTRLTVV.

As DNA, the CDR3 is TGTGCCAGCAGCGTTTCCGGGACAATCTCCATGAACACTGAAGCTTTCTTT. Its translation is CASSVSGTISMNTEAFF. The chain links TRBV9 to TRBJ1-1; D possibly corresponds to TRBD1 (6 bases). The length of the CDR3 is 17 residues. Germline V gene sequence: CDR1 SGDLS, CDR2 YYNGEE. Trimming took 2 bases from V and 0 from J, leaving 17 bases between them.

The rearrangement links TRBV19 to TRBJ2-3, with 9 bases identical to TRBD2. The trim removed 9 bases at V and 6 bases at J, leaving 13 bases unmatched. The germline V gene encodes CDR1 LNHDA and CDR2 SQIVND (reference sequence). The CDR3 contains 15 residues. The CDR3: CASKKPSGGKDTQYF. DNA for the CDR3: TGTGCCAGCAAAAAGCCAAGCGGGGGGAAGGATACGCAGTATTTT.

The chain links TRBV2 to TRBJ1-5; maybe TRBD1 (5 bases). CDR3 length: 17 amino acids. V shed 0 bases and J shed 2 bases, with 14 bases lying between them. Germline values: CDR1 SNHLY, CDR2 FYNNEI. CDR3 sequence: CASSEAGEEPGNQPQHF. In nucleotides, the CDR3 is TGTGCCAGCAGTGAAGCGGGGGAGGAACCTGGCAATCAGCCCCAGCATTTT.

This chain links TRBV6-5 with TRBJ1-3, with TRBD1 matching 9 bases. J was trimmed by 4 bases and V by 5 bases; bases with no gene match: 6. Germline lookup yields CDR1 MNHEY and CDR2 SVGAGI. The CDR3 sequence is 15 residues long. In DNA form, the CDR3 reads TGTGCCAGCAGTATAAAACAGGGGGCCGGAAACACCATATATTTT. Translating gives CASSIKQGAGNTIYF.

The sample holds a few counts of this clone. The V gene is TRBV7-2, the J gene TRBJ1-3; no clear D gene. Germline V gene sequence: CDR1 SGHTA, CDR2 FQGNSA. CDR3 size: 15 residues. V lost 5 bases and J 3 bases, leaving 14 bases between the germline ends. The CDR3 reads CASSLTAASGNTIYF. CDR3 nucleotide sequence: TGTGCCAGCAGCCTAACCGCGGCAAGTGGAAACACCATATATTTT.

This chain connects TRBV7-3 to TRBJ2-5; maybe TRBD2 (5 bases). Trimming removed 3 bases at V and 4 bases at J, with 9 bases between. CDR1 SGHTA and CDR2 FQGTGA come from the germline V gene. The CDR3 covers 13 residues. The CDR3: CASSFREGETQYF. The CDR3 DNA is TGTGCCAGCAGCTTTCGTGAGGGAGAGACCCAGTACTTC.

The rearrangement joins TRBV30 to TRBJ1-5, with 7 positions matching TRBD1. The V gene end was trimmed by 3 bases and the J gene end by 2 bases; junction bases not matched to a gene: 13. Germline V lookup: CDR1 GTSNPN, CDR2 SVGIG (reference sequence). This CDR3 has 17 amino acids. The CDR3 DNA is TGTGCCTGGAGCCCCCAGGGGGGAGTCAGGGGCAATCAGCCCCAGCATTTT. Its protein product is CAWSPQGGVRGNQPQHF.

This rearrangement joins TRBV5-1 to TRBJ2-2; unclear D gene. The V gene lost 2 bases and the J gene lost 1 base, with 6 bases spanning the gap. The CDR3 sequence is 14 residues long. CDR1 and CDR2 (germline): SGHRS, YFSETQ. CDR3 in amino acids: CASSFVGNTGELFF. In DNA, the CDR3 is TGCGCCAGCAGCTTTGTGGGGAACACCGGGGAGCTGTTTTTT.

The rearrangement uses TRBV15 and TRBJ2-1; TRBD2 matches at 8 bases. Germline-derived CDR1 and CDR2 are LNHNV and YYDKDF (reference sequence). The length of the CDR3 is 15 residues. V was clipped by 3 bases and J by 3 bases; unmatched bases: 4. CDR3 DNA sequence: TGTGCCACCAGCAGGGCGGGGGGTGACTACAATGAGCAGTTCTTC. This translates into CATSRAGGDYNEQFF.

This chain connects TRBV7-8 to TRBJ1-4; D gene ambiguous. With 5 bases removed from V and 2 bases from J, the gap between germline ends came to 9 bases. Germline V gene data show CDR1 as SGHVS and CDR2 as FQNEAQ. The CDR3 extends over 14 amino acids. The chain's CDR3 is CASSPTATNEKLFF. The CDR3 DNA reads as TGTGCCAGCAGCCCTACTGCTACTAATGAAAAACTGTTTTTT.

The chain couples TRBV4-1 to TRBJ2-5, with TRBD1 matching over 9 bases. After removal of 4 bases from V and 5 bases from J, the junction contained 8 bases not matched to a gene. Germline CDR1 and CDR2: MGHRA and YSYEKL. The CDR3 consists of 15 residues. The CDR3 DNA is TGCGCCAGCAGCCTCGACAGGGGGGACGGGGAGACCCAGTACTTC. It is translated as CASSLDRGDGETQYF.